This note documents a single T cell receptor (beta chain) sequence. Its antigen is not known. The CDR3 contains 14 residues. Germline V gene data show CDR1 as DFQATT and CDR2 as SNEGSKA (reference sequence). This entry belongs to a study of blood T cells in healthy people across ages. Study observations and caveats: Estimates of total diversity, which came from one million sequenced T cells, were considered to be underestimates.

A second PCR of about 6 to 11 cycles used a sample-barcoded 5' primer and a J-beta primer mix. A single record per CDR3 protein comes from TCRdb applying MiXCR to the 5' RACE reads. The sample includes some 860,000 distinct CDR3 sequences, about 56% of them seen just once. Sequencing used blood. This sequence was found in a man aged 35 to 55 in good health. This rearrangement joins TRBV20-1 to TRBJ2-7; D is unclear. The DNA matches TRBJ2-5 better at its end, which makes the J call doubtful. CDR3 DNA sequence: TGCAGTGCTAGCGACGGCGACGTGGGGGAGACCCAGTACTTC. Its protein is CSASDGDVGETQYF.